This T cell receptor beta chain was profiled in a study of T cells in Graves' hyperthyroidism and ophthalmopathy. Study observations and caveats: Appearing also in blood were most of the thyroid clonotypes expanded above 0.001.

Regarding this clonotype: The antigen is not known.

The germline gives CDR1 SQVTM, CDR2 ANQGSEA. After removal of 7 bases from V and 6 bases from J, the junction contained 6 bases not matched to a gene. This CDR3 contains 13 residues. RNA transcripts yielded amplified TCR beta CDR3 regions. RT-PCR in the first round (using the HTBI primer set) targeted the TCR CDR3. TCRdb re-analysed the multiplex PCR reads in MiXCR, keeping a single row per CDR3 protein. The data contain 500,000 to 650,000 distinct CDR3 sequences, approximately 49% of them singletons. The chain recombines TRBV29-1 with TRBJ1-4; 9 bases are a match to TRBD1. This TCR was sampled from an adult woman with Graves' disease, either hyperthyroidism or ophthalmopathy (not recorded which). The sample comprised peripheral blood or thyroid tissue (not recorded which). CDR3 nucleotides: TGCAGCGGCCGGACAGGGGCCGATGAAAAACTGTTTTTT. Its protein product is CSGRTGADEKLFF. Using reference TRBV29-1 and TRBJ1-4 for the parts outside the CDR3, the full variable domain is SAVISQKPSRDICQRGTSLTIQCQVDSQVTMMFWYRQQPGQSLTLIATANQGSEATYESGFVIDKFPISRPNLTFSTLTVSNMSPEDSSIYLCSGRTGADEKLFFGSGTQLSVL.